A selection of T cell receptor beta chains follows, all from one sample in a study of shared clonotypes between healthy human individuals. This table comes from immunoSEQ multiplex PCR, and its TCRdb copy is limited to in-frame clones, with some not included. The data hold about 2.1 million clones, with just under 95% observed a single time. The sequenced material came from naive CD8+ T cells from PBMCs. The source is a man between 18 and 35 years old in good health. Some clones in this sample may be carry-over from other donors' samples. Both conserved end residues are part of each CDR3. Each record gives: clone size, V gene, CDR3 length, CDR3 protein. For some rows the clone size is stated as once, few or many, or as a class when expanded; others skip it.

- | TRBV18 | 16 | CASSRDLTLIAYEQYF
- | TRBV7-9 | 18 | CASRPGTSGGSSYNEQFF
- | TRBV5-6 | 13 | CASSDGVAGTQYF
- | TRBV11-2 | 15 | CASSLGTSGSYEQYF
- | TRBV6-1 | 13 | CASSLGHPREAFF
- | TRBV19 | 12 | CASRGGINEQFF
- | TRBV7-9 | 14 | CASSLTFLNTEAFF
- | TRBV25-1 | 15 | CASSGGLTWAEKLFF
- | TRBV7-8 | 18 | CASSLLQSKRGFTGELFF
- | TRBV11-2 | 16 | CASSPDRGLGVNIQYF
- | TRBV5-1 | 16 | CASSLGLAAYTDTQYF
- | TRBV9 | 15 | CASSVGDTSSYEQYF
- | TRBV7-8 | 15 | CASSLALHTNYGYTF
- | TRBV5-1 | 15 | CASSLVTGGTYEQYF
once | TRBV11-2 | 15 | CASSLSRRLSYEQYF
- | TRBV9 | 15 | CASSVGLAYSYEQYF
- | TRBV7-9 | 14 | CASSIGQGGYEQYF
- | TRBV11-2 | 15 | CASSSGLGTLYEQYF
- | TRBV28 | 15 | CASSTLTTKADTQYF
- | TRBV19 | 15 | CASSPRTGGKETQYF
- | TRBV27 | 14 | CASSLVGTGNGYTF
- | TRBV4-3 | 13 | CASSQEMFGELFF
- | TRBV25-1 | 15 | CASSEYSSSYNEQFF
- | TRBV21-1 | 20 | CASSNREPGTSGSWWDEQYF
- | TRBV5-6 | 14 | CASSLGGRYYEQYF
once | TRBV28 | 13 | CASSPWGLEEAFF
- | TRBV5-6 | 16 | CASSLGQGGRTDTQYF
once | TRBV7-9 | 14 | CASHLKDAVWEQFF
- | TRBV5-8 | 13 | CASSFRVNTEAFF
- | TRBV29-1 | 13 | CSVELGRQYEQYF
- | TRBV11-2 | 16 | CASSSRLAGGTGELFF
- | TRBV27 | 16 | CASSSTHGQPRETQYF
- | TRBV18 | 13 | CASENRGRDEQFF
- | TRBV7-8 | 14 | CVSGRTGETGELFF
- | TRBV27 | 12 | CASSLRGKAQYF
- | TRBV10-3 | 13 | CATTGPLNTEAFF
- | TRBV28 | 16 | CASSWTSGGLADTQYF
- | TRBV6-4 | 15 | CASSALAGVANEQFF
- | TRBV19 | 15 | CASSIHLLGAYEQYF